Following are 11 T cell receptor beta chains from one sample sequenced in a study of OX40 agonist ivuxolimab in advanced cancers. Assay used: immunoSEQ multiplex PCR; TCRdb lists only in-frame clones, some missing. The data show some 77,000 clones, around 83% seen once. Sequences were derived from CD4+ or CD8+ T cells sorted from blood, sampled in a trial of the OX40 agonist ivuxolimab. The receptors stem from an adult with an advanced solid tumor such as melanoma, head and neck, liver or kidney cancer.

The chain couples TRBV9 to TRBJ2-3; 13 bases fit TRBD2. Losses at the gene ends were 4 bases for V and 5 bases for J; bases not matched to a gene: 7. CDR1 and CDR2 from the germline V gene are SGDLS and YYNGEE. The CDR3 sequence is 16 residues long. In DNA form, the CDR3 reads TGTGCCAGCAGCCCCCGGACTAGCGGGAGAATAGATACGCAGTATTTT. The encoded protein is CASSPRTSGRIDTQYF.

The chain recombines TRBV5-4 with TRBJ2-2; tentative D call: TRBD1 (6 bases). The CDR3 loop spans 14 amino acids. Trimming removed 5 bases from V and 1 base from J, with 9 bases in between. Looked up from germline, CDR1 is SGHNT and CDR2 is YYREEE (reference sequence). The DNA of the CDR3 is TGTGCCAGCAGGGACAGAGTGAACACCGGGGAGCTGTTTTTT. This sequence encodes CASRDRVNTGELFF.

This rearrangement joins TRBV27 to TRBJ2-1; D call uncertain. The germline gives CDR1 MNHEY, CDR2 SMNVEV (reference sequence). Between the trimmed V and J ends, which lost 4 bases and 9 bases, there was a span of 22 bases. The CDR3 covers 16 residues. CDR3 sequence: CASSSPSTGPWSEQFF. Here the CDR3 DNA reads TGTGCCAGCAGTTCCCCTTCCACCGGGCCCTGGAGTGAGCAGTTCTTC.

The rearrangement joins TRBV9 to TRBJ1-1; tentatively, D is TRBD1 (6 bases). Trimming stripped 4 bases from V and 5 bases from J, with 12 bases between. The germline V gene encodes CDR1 SGDLS and CDR2 YYNGEE. CDR3 length: 13 residues. The CDR3 DNA is TGTGCCAGCAGCTCGGGCAGGGGTACTGAAGCTTTCTTT. Translation gives CASSSGRGTEAFF. The variable domain in full, completed from reference TRBV9 and TRBJ1-1, reads DSGVTQTPKHLITATGQRVTLRCSPRSGDLSVYWYQQSLDQGLQFLIQYYNGEERAKGNILERFSAQQFPDLHSELNLSSLELGDSALYFCASSSGRGTEAFFGQGTRLTVV.

The chain recombines TRBV7-8 with TRBJ1-1; D remains unclear. The CDR3 sequence is 16 residues long. Looked up from germline, CDR1 is SGHVS and CDR2 is FQNEAQ. V lost 0 bases, J lost 4 bases, and 15 bases lay in between. CDR3 region: CASSLANSLIVTEAFF. For the CDR3, the DNA is TGTGCCAGCAGCTTAGCGAACAGCCTCATAGTCACTGAAGCTTTCTTT.

The chain is built from TRBV5-4 and TRBJ1-2; 7 nucleotides agree with TRBD1. From germline, CDR1 is SGHNT and CDR2 YYREEE (reference sequence). Losses at the gene ends were 4 bases for V and 2 bases for J; bases not matched to a gene: 8. The CDR3 runs to 15 residues. This CDR3 is CASSPLDRANYGYTF. The DNA of the CDR3 is TGTGCCAGCAGCCCCCTAGACAGGGCAAACTATGGCTACACCTTC.

In nucleotides, the CDR3 is TGTGCCAGCTCACCCCGTGAGGGGAGGTCAGAGACCCAGTACTTC. It codes for CASSPREGRSETQYF. V and J are TRBV18 and TRBJ2-5, with D possibly TRBD2 on 6 matching bases. Between the trimmed V and J ends, which lost 3 bases and 4 bases, there was a span of 15 bases. The CDR3 length is 15 residues. Germline assignment: CDR1 KGHSH and CDR2 LQKENI.

V gene TRBV2 combines with J gene TRBJ2-7; possible D gene TRBD1, 5 bases. This CDR3 region has 12 residues. The germline V and J ends were trimmed by 4 bases and 2 bases, with 6 bases remaining between them. Germline values: CDR1 SNHLY, CDR2 FYNNEI. CDR3 in amino acids: CASSGQPYEQYF. The CDR3 coding sequence is TGTGCCAGCAGTGGACAGCCCTACGAGCAGTACTTC.

The genes are TRBV28 and TRBJ2-5; D unclear. Germline V CDR1 and CDR2: MDHEN, SYDVKM. Trimming cost V 3 bases and J 5 bases, with 13 bases left between them. The CDR3 contains 14 residues. CDR3 bases: TGTGCCAGCAGTTTTTCCGGTACGTCGGAGACCCAGTACTTC. Translated: CASSFSGTSETQYF.

The gene calls are TRBV11-2 and TRBJ2-7; D could derive from TRBD1 or TRBD2 (6 bases each). Trimming took 5 bases from V and 3 from J, leaving 20 bases between them. The CDR3 extends over 16 amino acids. Germline CDR1 SGHAT, CDR2 FQNNGV. Here the CDR3 reads CASSPRGQSRFYEQYF. The CDR3 coding sequence is TGTGCCAGCAGCCCTCGGGGGCAGTCTCGATTCTACGAGCAGTACTTC.

The chain uses TRBV28 and TRBJ2-7, with D maybe TRBD2 (5 bases). The V and J ends lost 10 bases and 3 bases respectively, with 19 bases between them. The CDR3 has 14 residues. CDR1 MDHEN and CDR2 SYDVKM come from the germline V gene. CDR3 nucleotides: TGTGCCACCCTGGGAGAGCAGAGCAACTACGAGCAGTACTTC. Translating it yields CATLGEQSNYEQYF.